This is a list of T cell receptor beta chains from one sample in a study of blood T cells in healthy people across ages. TCRdb processed the 5' RACE reads anew with MiXCR; each CDR3 protein has one entry. The sample lists 750,000 to 950,000 distinct CDR3 sequences, roughly 50% occurring once. Material for sequencing was blood. These receptors all stem from a man older than 75 in good health. Each CDR3 is given without its conserved first and last residue. A D gene is named only where the DNA matches it firmly.

cdr3_length	v_call	j_call	d_call	cdr3_aa
11	TRBV11-2	TRBJ2-3	.	ASSLLLVDTQY
11	TRBV29-1	TRBJ2-5	TRBD1	SAVQGARETQY
12	TRBV19	TRBJ2-7	.	ASSRSDSSYEQY
11	TRBV27	TRBJ2-7	.	ASSAVQGYEQY
13	TRBV7-3	TRBJ2-1	TRBD1	ASSPTGTGLLGQF
13	TRBV6-4	TRBJ2-3	.	ASSGQASIFDTQY
13	TRBV5-1	TRBJ1-1	.	ASSLAANGKTEAF
13	TRBV18	TRBJ2-1	.	ASQVGGLSYNEQF
12	TRBV2	TRBJ2-3	TRBD2	ASSEALAGETQY
12	TRBV6-5	TRBJ2-7	TRBD2	ASSPSGRGDEQY
13	TRBV24-1	TRBJ2-3	.	ATSDGAELGDTQY
13	TRBV24-1	TRBJ1-1	.	ATSDRTGPVSRAF
16	TRBV7-9	TRBJ2-4	TRBD2	ASSSWTWAREFKNIQY
14	TRBV20-1	TRBJ1-1	.	SARDARGFTTTEAF
11	TRBV2	TRBJ1-2	.	ATLRTATSGYT
11	TRBV24-1	TRBJ2-5	TRBD2	ATRGRAGETQY
11	TRBV3-1	TRBJ2-1	.	ASLSPGLHEQF
12	TRBV7-2	.	TRBD2	ASSPGTSRGTQY
13	TRBV3-1	TRBJ2-1	.	ASSQFGSSYNEQF
15	TRBV12-3/TRBV12-4	TRBJ1-2	.	ASANSWDNFFYSGYT
14	TRBV4-2	TRBJ2-1	TRBD2	ASRIIGAGDSYEQF
10	TRBV24-1	TRBJ2-1	.	ATSERNHKQF
11	TRBV29-1	TRBJ2-5	TRBD1	SVEERGRETQY
12	TRBV29-1	TRBJ1-4	TRBD1	SVQGQPSGEKLF
15	TRBV7-2	.	.	ASSFKGSPSQKNEQY
9	TRBV6-5	TRBJ1-1	.	ASSSERVAF